In this sample, the clone carrying this T cell receptor (beta chain) turned up once. Its antigen is unknown. The record originates from a study of PD-1 blockade in classical Hodgkin lymphoma. Study-wide results and limits: Complete responders entered with baseline diversity on par with newly diagnosed patients, the results showed.

Between the trimmed V and J ends, which lost 3 bases and 5 bases, there was a span of 14 bases. The CDR3 spans 14 residues. Germline values: CDR1 MNHEY, CDR2 SMNVEV (reference sequence). Sequencing used immunoSEQ multiplex PCR; TCRdb keeps in-frame clones, though not all of them. The sample includes over 15,000 clones, about 80% of them seen just once. As for time point: cycle 4 day 1 (C4D1), after more than 5 weeks of nivolumab. Brentuximab vedotin exposure varied among the patients, all of whom had relapsed after autologous stem cell transplantation. This rearrangement joins TRBV27 to TRBJ2-7; D is perhaps TRBD1 (6 bases). The clonotype comes from a human donor with classical Hodgkin lymphoma. The starting material was peripheral blood mononuclear cells (PBMCs), obtained before the fourth cycle of nivolumab. CDR3 bases: TGTGCCAGCAGTTTGGGGCAGGGGCCACACGAGCAGTACTTC. Its protein is CASSLGQGPHEQYF.